This note documents a single T cell receptor beta chain sequence. Other DNA sequences in this sample translate to the same CDR3. The data were taken from a study of shared clonotypes between healthy human individuals. Using immunoSEQ multiplex PCR, the repertoire was profiled, and TCRdb retains in-frame clones only, with some absent. The data contain around 980,000 clones, 75% to 80% of them singletons. Losses at the gene ends were 3 bases for V and 8 bases for J; bases not matched to a gene: 6. The CDR3 runs to 15 residues. Germline values: CDR1 SGHRS, CDR2 YFSETQ. The clonotype comes from a man between 18 and 35 years old in good health. Some clones in this sample may be carry-over from other donors' samples. This sequence joins TRBV5-1 and TRBJ2-1; 12 positions agree with TRBD1. Material for sequencing was memory CD4+ T cells from PBMCs. Subset indicated: CD45RA-negative fraction. This CDR3 is CASSWRDRGRDEQFF. CDR3 sequence (DNA): TGCGCCAGCAGCTGGCGGGACAGGGGGCGTGATGAGCAGTTCTTC. The full variable domain, rest sourced from reference TRBV5-1 and TRBJ2-1, is KAGVTQTPRYLIKTRGQQVTLSCSPISGHRSVSWYQQTPGQGLQFLFEYFSETQRNKGNFPGRFSGRQFSNSRSEMNVSTLELGDSALYLCASSWRDRGRDEQFFGPGTRLTVL.